This is a list of T cell receptor beta chains from one sample in a study of shared clonotypes between healthy human individuals. Repertoires were generated with immunoSEQ multiplex PCR, while TCRdb's copy carries only in-frame clones and drops some. This sample has about 2 million clones, with approximately 94% found just once. Sample: naive CD8+ T cells sorted from blood. The receptors come from a young man in good health. Each CDR3 is given with its conserved first and last residue. A D gene is named only where the DNA matches it firmly. Size tells how often a clone was seen (once, few, many) or the class of an expanded clone, and some rows leave it out.

D	V	size	length	J	CDR3	DNA
TRBD2	TRBV6-6	.	13	TRBJ2-7	CAAHPGGSYEQYF	TGTGCCGCCCACCCGGGAGGCTCCTACGAGCAGTACTTC
.	TRBV5-8	.	16	TRBJ1-1	CASSLDEGRGRDEAFF	TGTGCCAGCAGCCTCGACGAGGGGAGGGGCAGAGATGAAGCTTTCTTT
TRBD1	TRBV7-9	.	15	TRBJ2-5	CASSLGQGALETQYF	TGTGCCAGCAGCTTAGGCCAGGGGGCATTAGAGACCCAGTACTTC
.	TRBV19	.	11	TRBJ1-1	CASSYGLEAFF	TGTGCCAGTAGTTACGGGCTCGAAGCTTTCTTT
.	TRBV27	.	14	TRBJ1-2	CASSLSSTAYGYTF	TGTGCCAGCAGTTTATCGTCGACAGCTTATGGCTACACCTTC
.	TRBV11-2	once	19	TRBJ2-1	CASSSQWVGPTHSYNEQFF	TGTGCCAGCAGCTCCCAGTGGGTGGGGCCCACTCACTCCTACAATGAGCAGTTCTTC
.	TRBV30	.	17	TRBJ1-2	CAWREQGPFLPEDGYTF	TGTGCCTGGAGGGAACAGGGACCCTTCCTTCCCGAAGATGGCTACACCTTC
.	TRBV4-3	.	16	TRBJ2-2	CASSHSETINTGELFF	TGCGCCAGCAGCCATTCCGAGACAATTAACACCGGGGAGCTGTTTTTT
TRBD1	TRBV11-2	once	17	TRBJ2-3	CASSLRDLGQGTDTQYF	TGTGCCAGCAGCTTACGTGACTTGGGACAGGGGACAGATACGCAGTATTTT
.	TRBV9	.	16	TRBJ2-1	CASSPPPTGLHNEQFF	TGTGCCAGCAGCCCCCCTCCAACCGGTCTCCACAATGAGCAGTTCTTC
TRBD2	TRBV4-1	.	16	TRBJ2-3	CASSPWTSGSTDTQYF	TGCGCCAGCAGCCCGTGGACTAGCGGGAGCACAGATACGCAGTATTTT
.	TRBV9	.	14	TRBJ2-7	CASTVGDSSYEQYF	TGTGCCAGCACCGTTGGGGACTCCTCCTACGAGCAGTACTTC
.	TRBV27	.	15	TRBJ2-6	CASGLGGPGANVLTF	TGTGCCAGCGGCCTTGGGGGTCCTGGGGCCAACGTCCTGACTTTC
.	TRBV10-2	.	13	TRBJ2-3	CASEAGNTDTQYF	TGCGCCAGCGAGGCGGGAAACACAGATACGCAGTATTTT
.	TRBV9	.	14	TRBJ1-1	CASSVRGVETEAFF	TGTGCCAGCAGCGTTCGGGGGGTAGAGACTGAAGCTTTCTTT
.	TRBV9	.	14	TRBJ2-2	CASSFSDGPGELFF	TGTGCCAGCAGCTTTTCCGACGGACCCGGGGAGCTGTTTTTT
.	TRBV7-9	.	14	TRBJ2-7	CASSLVGSSYEQYF	TGTGCCAGCAGCTTAGTCGGCAGCTCCTACGAGCAGTACTTC
.	TRBV30	.	11	TRBJ1-1	CAWSRTTEAFF	TGTGCCTGGAGTAGGACGACTGAAGCTTTCTTT
.	TRBV30	.	13	TRBJ1-1	CAWSWQGGTEAFF	TGTGCCTGGTCGTGGCAGGGTGGAACTGAAGCTTTCTTT
.	TRBV6-5	.	12	TRBJ2-3	CASSSTGVTQYF	TGTGCCAGCAGCTCGACGGGGGTTACGCAGTATTTT
.	TRBV2	.	13	TRBJ1-1	CASSALWAAEAFF	TGTGCCAGCAGTGCACTCTGGGCGGCTGAAGCTTTCTTT
.	TRBV11-2	.	15	TRBJ2-5	CASSISSADQETQYF	TGTGCCAGCAGCATCTCGAGTGCGGACCAAGAGACCCAGTACTTC
.	TRBV23-1	.	14	TRBJ1-5	CASSHGQSNQPQHF	TGCGCCAGCAGTCATGGGCAGAGCAATCAGCCCCAGCATTTT
.	TRBV9	.	14	TRBJ2-7	CASSGGGDGYEQYF	TGTGCCAGCAGTGGGGGCGGCGACGGCTACGAGCAGTACTTC
.	TRBV7-9	.	14	TRBJ1-2	CASSFGGSDVGYTF	TGTGCCAGCAGCTTCGGGGGAAGTGACGTTGGCTACACCTTC